Listed below are T cell receptor beta chains from one sample, sequenced in a study of T cell responses to AZD1222 COVID-19 vaccine. The method was immunoSEQ multiplex PCR; TCRdb's version includes in-frame clones alone and lacks a portion of them. The data hold 200,000 to 300,000 clones, with approximately 93% observed a single time. The sequenced sample was peripheral blood, obtained on day 0 of AZD1222 vaccination. The receptors were gathered from an adult in good health. CDR3s include the opening cysteine and the closing phenylalanine or tryptophan. D genes are given only for firm matches. Size is omitted from some rows. Given values are once, few, many or a class for expanded clones.

cdr3_aa	cdr3_nt	v_call	j_call	d_call	clone_size	cdr3_length
CASSLSLRGTGIGYTF	TGCGCCAGCAGCTTGAGCCTCCGGGGGACAGGGATAGGCTACACCTTC	TRBV5-1	TRBJ1-2	TRBD1	-	16
CASSPHPGGKNTEAFF	TGTGCCAGTAGTCCTCACCCGGGAGGCAAGAACACTGAAGCTTTCTTT	TRBV19	TRBJ1-1	-	-	16
CASSLVGSNYGYTF	TGTGCCAGCAGCTTGGTTGGCAGTAACTATGGCTACACCTTC	TRBV5-4	TRBJ1-2	-	-	14
CASSHLGTWGDGNTGELFF	TGTGCCAGCAGTCACCTGGGTACCTGGGGCGACGGGAACACCGGGGAGCTGTTTTTT	TRBV28	TRBJ2-2	-	-	19
CASTYSGSRNEQFF	TGTGCCAGTACCTATAGCGGGAGTCGGAATGAGCAGTTCTTC	TRBV19	TRBJ2-1	TRBD2	-	14
CATSDLGLAGRRQYF	TGTGCCACCAGTGATTTGGGGCTAGCGGGACGGCGGCAGTATTTT	TRBV24-1	TRBJ2-3	TRBD2	-	15
CAISDHSYEQYF	TGTGCCATCAGTGACCACTCCTACGAGCAGTACTTC	TRBV10-3	TRBJ2-7	-	-	12
CASSSPRVGNTEAFF	TGTGCCAGCAGCTCCCCCAGGGTGGGGAACACTGAAGCTTTCTTT	TRBV7-9	TRBJ1-1	-	-	15
CASSYHSGRGNTIYF	TGTGCCAGCAGTTACCACAGCGGTAGAGGAAACACCATATATTTT	TRBV6-5	TRBJ1-3	-	-	15
CASSRAEEQFF	TGCGCCAGCAGTCGAGCTGAAGAGCAGTTCTTC	TRBV10-2	TRBJ2-1	-	-	11
CASSPDGKYYEQYF	TGTGCCAGCAGCCCCGACGGAAAGTACTACGAGCAGTACTTC	TRBV9	TRBJ2-7	-	-	14
CASSSRGASSGNTIYF	TGTGCCAGCAGCTCCCGGGGGGCCAGCTCTGGAAACACCATATATTTT	TRBV7-9	TRBJ1-3	-	-	16
CASSLRHRGAVTNEKLFF	TGCGCCAGCAGCTTGAGGCACAGGGGGGCGGTAACTAATGAAAAACTGTTTTTT	TRBV5-1	TRBJ1-4	TRBD1	-	18
CASRLAGQVASPLHF	TGTGCCAGTAGATTAGCAGGGCAGGTGGCCTCACCCCTCCACTTT	TRBV19	TRBJ1-6	-	-	15
CASRAGGTRGYTF	TGTGCCAGCCGGGCAGGGGGAACGCGGGGCTACACCTTC	TRBV2	TRBJ1-2	TRBD1	-	13
CASSDSRVGEQYF	TGCGCCAGCAGCGACTCACGGGTGGGAGAGCAGTACTTC	TRBV10-2	TRBJ2-7	-	-	13
CASTLWTGDPEAFF	TGCGCCAGCACTCTCTGGACAGGGGACCCCGAAGCTTTCTTT	TRBV5-1	TRBJ1-1	TRBD1	-	14
CASSSTGYHGYTF	TGTGCCAGCAGTTCGACAGGGTATCATGGCTACACCTTC	TRBV28	TRBJ1-2	TRBD1	-	13
CASRPTGLNTEAFF	TGTGCCAGCAGACCGACAGGGTTGAACACTGAAGCTTTCTTT	TRBV28	TRBJ1-1	TRBD1	-	14
CASSINQGNSNQPQHF	TGTGCCAGCAGTATAAATCAGGGGAATAGCAATCAGCCCCAGCATTTT	TRBV25-1	TRBJ1-5	-	-	16
CATRRGGSTDTQYF	TGTGCCACGAGGCGGGGGGGTAGCACAGATACGCAGTATTTT	TRBV6-5	TRBJ2-3	TRBD2	-	14
CASSRSGGPYEQYF	TGTGCCAGCAGTCGGAGCGGGGGCCCTTACGAGCAGTACTTC	TRBV3-1/TRBV3-2	TRBJ2-7	TRBD2	-	14
CASSPLGLAGEETQYF	TGCGCCAGCAGCCCACTAGGACTAGCGGGAGAAGAGACCCAGTACTTC	TRBV5-1	TRBJ2-5	TRBD2	-	16
CASSTLRRYTF	TGTGCCAGCAGTACTCTTAGGCGCTACACCTTC	TRBV21-1	TRBJ1-2	-	-	11
CSAPGRVEQYF	TGCAGTGCCCCTGGGCGCGTCGAGCAGTACTTC	TRBV20-1	TRBJ2-7	-	-	11
CASSSGEGAQHF	TGTGCCAGCAGCTCAGGGGAGGGGGCCCAGCATTTT	TRBV4-2	TRBJ1-5	-	-	12
CASSTPGTGDTEAFF	TGCGCCAGCAGCACCCCCGGGACAGGGGATACTGAAGCTTTCTTT	TRBV4-1	TRBJ1-1	TRBD1	-	15
CASTKDRGGSYGYTF	TGTGCCAGCACCAAGGACAGGGGCGGCTCCTATGGCTACACCTTC	TRBV7-9	TRBJ1-2	TRBD1	-	15
CASSLWEGQFF	TGTGCCAGCAGCCTTTGGGAAGGGCAGTTCTTC	TRBV13	TRBJ2-1	-	-	11
CASSQGAVTDTQYF	TGCGCCAGCAGCCAAGGGGCCGTCACAGATACGCAGTATTTT	TRBV4-3	TRBJ2-3	-	-	14
CASSPGQGSYGYTF	TGTGCCAGCAGCCCAGGACAGGGAAGCTATGGCTACACCTTC	TRBV28	TRBJ1-2	TRBD1	few	14
CASSSRLRHVNQPQHF	TGTGCCAGCAGTTCCCGGTTGAGGCACGTCAATCAGCCCCAGCATTTT	TRBV28	TRBJ1-5	-	-	16
CASSLLPDSPLHF	TGTGCCAGCAGCTTACTACCAGATTCACCCCTCCACTTT	TRBV7-2	TRBJ1-6	-	-	13
CASSPRGQGGGTEAFF	TGTGCCAGCTCACCTAGAGGACAGGGAGGGGGCACTGAAGCTTTCTTT	TRBV18	TRBJ1-1	TRBD1	-	16
CASSPRDRYNEQFF	TGTGCCAGCAGTCCCCGGGACCGATACAATGAGCAGTTCTTC	TRBV2	TRBJ2-1	-	-	14
CASSSSWGATDTQYF	TGTGCCAGCAGCTCCAGTTGGGGGGCCACAGATACGCAGTATTTT	TRBV7-9	TRBJ2-3	-	-	15
CASRMNSYNSPLHF	TGTGCCAGCAGGATGAACTCCTATAATTCACCCCTCCACTTT	TRBV6-5	TRBJ1-6	-	-	14
CASSLDRGNTEAFF	TGTGCCAGTAGTCTCGACAGGGGAAACACTGAAGCTTTCTTT	TRBV19	TRBJ1-1	TRBD1	-	14